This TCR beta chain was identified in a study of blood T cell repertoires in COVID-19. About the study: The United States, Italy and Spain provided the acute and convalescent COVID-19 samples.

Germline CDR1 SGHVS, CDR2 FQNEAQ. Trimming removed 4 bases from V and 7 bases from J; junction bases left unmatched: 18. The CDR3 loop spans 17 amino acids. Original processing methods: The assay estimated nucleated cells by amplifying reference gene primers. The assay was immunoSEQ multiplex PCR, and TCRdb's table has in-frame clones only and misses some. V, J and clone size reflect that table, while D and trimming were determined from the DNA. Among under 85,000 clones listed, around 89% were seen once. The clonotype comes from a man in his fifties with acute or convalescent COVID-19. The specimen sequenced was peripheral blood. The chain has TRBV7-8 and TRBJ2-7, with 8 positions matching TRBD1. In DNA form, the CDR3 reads TGTGCCAGCAGCTCGATAACGGTGGGACAGGTGAATACGGAGCAGTACTTC. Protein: CASSSITVGQVNTEQYF.